The source of this T cell receptor beta chain is a study of regulatory T cells in long-lasting Graves disease (dated by TCRdb to the early 2020s). Study-wide context: Patients with newly diagnosed Graves' disease had been on antithyroid drugs for under 3 months. A total of roughly 35 samples underwent TCR sequencing: some 13 from persistent and roughly 20 from newly diagnosed Graves' disease patients. The study was registered as a clinical trial and conducted in China. This study used TCR sequencing and RNA sequencing of peripheral blood to compare persistent Graves' disease patients against newly diagnosed Graves' disease patients. What the research found in general, with its limitations: Lower TCR Shannon entropy and fewer highly expanded clones were observed in persistent Graves' disease patients than in newly diagnosed patients, which suggested clonal expansion. Sequencing and analysis were limited to the TCR beta chain. Because the primary lesion, thyroid tissue, could not be accessed, the study looked at peripheral blood alone. Persistent disease showed preferential use of TRBV28, TRBJ1-2 and TRBJ2-5, whereas newly diagnosed disease favored TRBV20-1 and TRBJ2-1. Persistent patients shared more public clonotypes among themselves (2,741) than newly diagnosed patients did (over 950). The authors acknowledged the small sample size as a limitation that may reduce accuracy.

This clonotype was observed at least ten times. Its cognate antigen has yet to be identified. No much larger clone exists at a distance of one base, and base qualities are not known. Libraries came from multiplex PCR. These reads were obtained on an Illumina HiSeq 4000. To build TCR beta libraries, CDR3 regions were amplified by Arm-PCR using iRepertoire HTBI primers. PCR products were gel purified before sequencing. The authors' pipeline ran thus. Gene usage analysis of CDR3 amino acid clonotypes used the 60 to 75 TRBV and 11 to 15 TRBJ segments found across samples. Filtered high-quality paired reads were merged into contigs using COPE and FqMerger. BLAST was used to align contigs to IMGT TRBV, TRBD and TRBJ reference genes, and CDR3 was defined according to IMGT. Any clonotype with a frequency above 0.1% was counted as a highly expanded clone. Shannon entropy was used to measure repertoire diversity, and the Gini coefficient was used to measure V-J evenness. Clonotypes shared by more than one individual were considered public. TCRdb reworked the public reads: Q25 trimming with fastp, MiXCR clone assembly, productive beta chains retained. Records with the same CDR3 protein are collapsed into one entry carrying the most frequent genes and DNA. The V and J calls, along with clone size, are taken from TCRdb and not from the paper's own processing. Counted in this sample were over 350,000 distinct CDR3 sequences; around 15% of them appeared once. The top ten hold approximately 19% of the sample.

This specimen's time point label, per the study, means: newly diagnosed GD, antithyroid drugs for less than 3 months. For both TCR sequencing and RNA sequencing, RNA was extracted from PBMCs using TRIzol. Graves' disease was diagnosed according to American Thyroid Association guidelines. Patients for the study were recruited at an endocrinology department in Xi'an, China. Each patient gave approximately 10 milliliters of peripheral blood, collected in an EDTA anticoagulant tube. Ficoll Paque Plus density gradient separation was used to isolate PBMCs, and no further T cell sorting was performed. RNA quality was checked with an Agilent 2100 Bioanalyzer and agarose gel, and concentration with a NanoDrop 2000. For this chain, trimming is 6 bases at the V end and 1 base at the J end, and the number of junction bases without a gene match is 5. The CDR3 runs 15 amino acids, cysteine and phenylalanine included. The read is trimmed to its CDR3 DNA, 45 bases read in frame from base 1. In the germline V gene, CDR1 corresponds to KGHDR and CDR2 to SFDVKD.

The same data also went into a second study, on T cells in Graves' hyperthyroidism and ophthalmopathy. Per that second paper: A patient counted as having stable Graves' hyperthyroidism if no progression to ophthalmopathy occurred over 18 months of follow-up. Hyperthyroidism patients were newly diagnosed, with disease duration under 2 months, and aged 18 to 65 years. Any patient with an uncontrolled infection, another autoimmune disease, pregnancy or lactation was excluded. Diagnoses were established on the basis of clinical symptoms, serum thyroxine and TRAb, thyroid ultrasound, and orbital computed tomography. A first-round RT-PCR of the TCR CDR3 used the HTBI primer set with the Qiagen OneStep RT-PCR kit. Most expanded thyroid clonotypes (frequency above 0.001) were also found in blood, which suggests that blood repertoires may mirror thyroid immune responses. A 13 V-J signature model separated ophthalmopathy from stable hyperthyroidism, with approximately 87% sensitivity and about 81% specificity in cross-validation and 80%/75% in testing. During validation, the model predicted progression to ophthalmopathy a median of about 6.5 months ahead of onset, with just under 71% sensitivity and 72% to 85% specificity. To identify TCR V-J signatures that set the groups apart, the researchers used a discovery cohort of about a hundred patients, made up of around 42 with Graves' ophthalmopathy and about 60 with stable Graves' hyperthyroidism. Prospective prediction of ophthalmopathy was tested in an independent validation cohort of some 19 hyperthyroidism patients and some 17 patients who later progressed to ophthalmopathy. The 100 or so discovery patients were randomly divided into training and test sets at a 7:3 ratio. In addition, the study compared T-cell repertoires in thyroid tissue and in blood from about six Graves' hyperthyroidism patients. After sampling, hyperthyroidism patients received methimazole starting at 30 mg daily, and ophthalmopathy patients received high-dose intravenous methylprednisolone. The libraries were constructed in a second round of multiplex PCR and then size-selected and purified. Paired-end sequencing of the libraries was performed with 100 bp reads on an Illumina HiSeq2000. SOAPnuke was used to process the raw data, throwing out any read that contained adapters or uncalled bases, had a mean Phred below 15, or lacked an exact constant-primer or identifier match. High-quality paired reads were merged using COPE v1.2.5, and each unique nucleotide sequence was defined as a clonotype. MiTCR v1.1 was used to align clonotypes to the IMGT TRBV, TRBD and TRBJ reference segments. Analysis was restricted to V-J combinations with a frequency above 0.0001, which covered 98% to 99.2% of repertoires. The TCS score was defined as F50 (clonal expansion) divided by E x V (chaos), with BLOSUM62-based TCRdist calculated between CDR3 peptides within each V-J. Welch's t-statistics and random forest reduced around 520 V-J features to 13, which were used in a naive Bayes classifier (R e1071). No statistical method was used to fix the sample size in advance, and group allocation was not hidden from the investigators. The paper describes TCR Vbeta CDR3 sequencing of 135 peripheral blood samples, made up of around 41 ophthalmopathy patients, around 78 hyperthyroidism patients and about 17 progressor patients.

The clonotype was recovered from a woman in her fifties or sixties with Graves disease. Donor details come from another sample of the same person, matched by shared clones. Sample: peripheral blood mononuclear cells (PBMCs), taken at new diagnosis, from a patient treated with antithyroid drugs. The chain employs TRBV24-1 and TRBJ2-3, and TRBD1 aligns with 8 junction nucleotides. This receptor has the CDR3 CATSPPGQGTDTQYF. The DNA sequence is given as TGTGCCACCAGTCCTCCGGGACAGGGCACAGATACGCAGTATTTT.